This TCR beta chain was identified during a study of blood T cell repertoires in COVID-19. Clones were sequenced by immunoSEQ multiplex PCR, and TCRdb holds only the in-frame ones, with some missing. The sample includes approximately 130,000 clones, roughly 79% seen only once; the top ten take roughly 25%. Germline CDR1 LNHDA, CDR2 SQIVND (reference sequence). The CDR3 runs 15 residues. Trimming pared 5 bases from V and 5 bases from J, leaving 18 bases between. The chain has TRBV19 and TRBJ1-2; possibly TRBD1 for D (5 bases). This receptor was identified in a human donor in a cohort sampled during active COVID-19. The sequencing input was peripheral blood. The CDR3 sequence is CASSGASGPTYGYTF. The CDR3 DNA sequence: TGTGCCAGTAGTGGAGCATCAGGGCCGACGTATGGCTACACCTTC.